The sequence of this TCR beta chain was determined in a study of blood T cell repertoires in COVID-19. Study-level information: The United States, Italy and Spain provided the acute and convalescent COVID-19 samples. The analysed material was cDNA or gDNA that came from T cells, B-cell-depleted T cells, or PBMCs.

The sample holds a few counts of this clone. The ends were cut back, 4 bases at V and 4 bases at J, with 12 bases in the middle. CDR3 size: 13 residues. Germline V gene lookup returns CDR1 SQVTM and CDR2 ANQGSEA. Under the authors' procedure: Quantification of nucleated cells was approximated via reference gene primer amplification. Profiling relied on immunoSEQ multiplex PCR, and the TCRdb table lists in-frame clones only, not all of them. V, J and clone size are taken as reported in that table, and D and trimming were inferred from the DNA itself. The table includes over 150,000 clones, roughly 80% detected once.

This TCR came from a man older than 75 with acute or convalescent COVID-19. Source material: peripheral blood. The chain employs TRBV29-1 and TRBJ2-3, with D possibly being TRBD1 (6 bases). Here the CDR3 reads CSVGDNRADTQYF. The CDR3, as DNA: TGCAGCGTTGGGGACAATAGAGCAGATACGCAGTATTTT.